Listed here are 13 T cell receptor beta chains from one sample, sequenced in a study of blood T cell repertoires in COVID-19. Clones were sequenced by immunoSEQ multiplex PCR, and TCRdb holds only the in-frame ones, with some missing. The sample consists of under 95,000 clones, almost 85% of them appearing once. The sample was peripheral blood. The receptors originated from a man in his forties or fifties with acute or convalescent COVID-19.

The V and J genes are TRBV4-3 and TRBJ2-5, with TRBD1 identical over 12 bases. With V trimmed by 2 bases and J by 1 base, 5 bases remained unmatched. Germline assignment: CDR1 LGHNA and CDR2 YSLEER. The CDR3 is made up of 17 amino acids. The DNA of the CDR3 is TGCGCCAGCAGCCAATCCGGGACAGGGGGCTTCCAAGAGACCCAGTACTTC. Its translation: CASSQSGTGGFQETQYF.

J is TRBJ2-2 and V is TRBV27; D not resolved. With 2 bases removed from V and 1 base from J, the gap between germline ends came to 5 bases. In germline, CDR1 is MNHEY, CDR2 SMNVEV (reference sequence). CDR3 length: 14 residues. Here the CDR3 reads CASSLVVNTGELFF. The DNA for the CDR3 is TGTGCCAGCAGTTTAGTAGTGAACACCGGGGAGCTGTTTTTT.

V usage is TRBV30 and J usage is TRBJ1-5; D possibly corresponds to TRBD1 (5 bases). Germline-derived CDR1 and CDR2 are GTSNPN and SVGIG (reference sequence). The CDR3 has 16 amino acids. Trimming left V 5 bases short and J 7 bases short, with 24 bases between. Here the CDR3 DNA reads TGTGCCTGGGCTGTAGGGGTTTTTCGGGTTGGACAGCCCCAGCATTTT. Amino acids: CAWAVGVFRVGQPQHF.

The CDR3 nucleotides read TGTGCCAGCAGCTTAGGGGGGGACACTGAAGCTTTCTTT. This gives the protein CASSLGGDTEAFF. V gene TRBV7-8 combines with J gene TRBJ1-1; D is perhaps TRBD1 (5 bases). Germline assignment: CDR1 SGHVS and CDR2 FQNEAQ. The CDR3 is 13 amino acids. V gave up 1 base and J gave up 3 bases, with 6 bases separating them.

V is TRBV28 and J is TRBJ1-2, with TRBD1 identical over 7 bases. Germline CDR1 MDHEN, CDR2 SYDVKM. V trimming: 2 bases; J trimming: 7 bases; junction bases outside the gene matches: 7. This CDR3 is 14 amino acids long. The CDR3 sequence is CASSLPTQGFGYTF. CDR3 DNA: TGTGCCAGCAGTTTACCGACACAGGGGTTTGGCTACACCTTC.

The chain combines TRBV28 with TRBJ1-1; TRBD1 agrees at 7 bases. There are 15 residues in the CDR3. CDR1 and CDR2 from the germline V gene are MDHEN and SYDVKM. The V and J ends lost 6 bases and 4 bases, in that order; junction bases with no gene match: 11. The chain's CDR3 is CASRKTGARGTEAFF. In DNA, the CDR3 is TGTGCCAGCAGAAAAACAGGGGCCCGGGGCACTGAAGCTTTCTTT.

The V call is TRBV5-6, the J call TRBJ2-1; 9 nucleotides match TRBD2. J lost 9 bases, V lost 2 bases, and 9 bases had no gene match. The CDR3 loop spans 15 amino acids. Germline lookup yields CDR1 SGHDT and CDR2 YYEEEE. Here the CDR3 DNA reads TGTGCCAGCAGCTTAAGCGGGAGGTACGACGGTGAGCAGTTCTTC. Protein: CASSLSGRYDGEQFF.

V usage is TRBV9 and J usage is TRBJ2-1; TRBD2 agrees at 9 bases. CDR1 and CDR2 from the germline V gene are SGDLS and YYNGEE. CDR3 length: 16 amino acids. The V segment lost 4 bases and the J segment 3 bases; nucleotides outside the gene matches: 8. As DNA, the CDR3 is TGTGCCAGCAGCCCCGGGACTAGCAGTCTCTACAATGAGCAGTTCTTC. It is translated as CASSPGTSSLYNEQFF.

This chain uses TRBV7-2 with TRBJ2-1; D is undetermined. Trimming left V 2 bases short and J 7 bases short, with 9 bases between. The CDR3 runs to 13 residues. Germline loops: CDR1 SGHTA, CDR2 FQGNSA. The CDR3 here is CASSLKTENEQFF. As DNA, the CDR3 is TGTGCCAGCAGCTTAAAAACAGAAAATGAGCAGTTCTTC.

This clone appeared once. The gene calls are TRBV14 and TRBJ2-3; tentative D call: TRBD2 (5 bases). Germline V CDR1 and CDR2: SGHDN, FVKESK. V lost 4 bases to trimming and J lost 2 bases, with 16 bases between them. The CDR3 contains 16 residues. In DNA form, the CDR3 reads TGTGCCAGCAGCCCGATGGCCGGCGGGCTCACAGATACGCAGTATTTT. Translating it yields CASSPMAGGLTDTQYF.

The V gene is TRBV28, the J gene TRBJ2-1; 7 bases are a match to TRBD2. The CDR3 runs 17 residues. Germline V gene data show CDR1 as MDHEN and CDR2 as SYDVKM. With V trimmed by 5 bases and J by 6 bases, 16 bases remained unmatched. The CDR3 loop reads CASSRLPPAGSSNEQFF. The DNA of the CDR3 is TGTGCCAGCAGTCGGCTTCCTCCAGCGGGATCCAGCAATGAGCAGTTCTTC.

The chain combines TRBV2 with TRBJ2-3; D possibly corresponds to TRBD1 (5 bases). CDR3 size: 15 residues. Trimming took 1 base from V and 6 from J, leaving 14 bases between them. In germline, CDR1 is SNHLY, CDR2 FYNNEI. The CDR3, as DNA: TGTGCCAGCAGTGAAGTTCCCCTGGGGCAGGATACGCAGTATTTT. Protein product: CASSEVPLGQDTQYF.

The chain has TRBV27 and TRBJ1-5, with TRBD1 matching over 7 bases. This CDR3 is built from 17 residues. CDR1 and CDR2 (germline): MNHEY, SMNVEV (reference sequence). Unmatched junction bases numbered 11, after V lost 6 bases and J lost 0 bases. The CDR3 region has the DNA TGTGCCAGCAGAAGGGCAGGGGGGTCCTATAGCAATCAGCCCCAGCATTTT. Its translation: CASRRAGGSYSNQPQHF.